This paragraph covers one T cell receptor beta chain sequence. The sample originates from a study of tumor-infiltrating lymphocytes in primary liver carcinoma. Background on the study: Spanning 4.2 to 10 cm, the tumors were T1-T3 N0M0.

DNA and RNA were both co-extracted from 20-30 mg of bulk tissue that had not been sorted. Primary liver carcinoma, confirmed by histopathology, was surgically resected. The patients lived with chronic HBV infection and had not yet received any treatment. The CDR3 covers 14 residues. CDR1 is MDHEN, CDR2 SYDVKM, per germline. V lost 2 bases and J lost 0, with 8 bases in between. The investigators made TCR beta cDNA from around 530 ng total RNA, using a constant-region primer. Each TCR beta library was derived from three nested multiplex PCR rounds that employed slightly modified ARM-PCR. The opening two PCR rounds, around 11 cycles each, paired TRBV1-TRBV30 forward primers with a C-beta reverse primer. TCRdb reprocessed the multiplex PCR reads with MiXCR, giving one entry per CDR3 protein. Of about 96,000 distinct CDR3 sequences listed, 68% are singletons.

This clonotype was obtained from a man aged 40-49 years with primary liver carcinoma and hepatitis B virus infection. The chain couples TRBV28 to TRBJ2-7, with D perhaps matching TRBD2 (5 bases). Sequenced: tumor-adjacent normal liver tissue. In DNA, the CDR3 is TGTGCCAGCAGTTTAATGGCGGGCTCCTACGAGCAGTACTTC. Translating it yields CASSLMAGSYEQYF.